This T cell receptor beta chain stems from a study of graft-versus-host responses after intestinal transplantation. For the study at large: The whole recipient group had anti-thymocyte globulin induction followed by tacrolimus and steroids for roughly 3 years. Study-wide results and limits: Among recipient marrow samples, GvH clones were found; some appeared first in ileum or blood. High graft-versus-host to host-versus-graft clonal ratios were seen in allografts of patients with graft-donor T cell macrochimerism. Early post-transplant declines in HvG were associated with peak levels of circulating GvH clones.

In the case of this clone: What it binds is unknown.

The CDR3 is 13 amino acids. J lost 6 bases, V lost 6 bases, and 6 bases had no gene match. The germline V gene encodes CDR1 MNHEY and CDR2 SVGAGI. TCRdb keeps only in-frame clones here, not all; method: immunoSEQ multiplex PCR. In the table there are over 40,000 clones, about 81% of which are singletons. The sequence came from a human donor who was the organ donor for an intestinal transplant. The sample was unstimulated CD4+ T cells sorted from spleen or lymph node cells, taken before transplant. V and J are TRBV6-5 and TRBJ2-7; 9 nucleotides match TRBD1. DNA for the CDR3: TGTGCCAGCAGAAAGACAGGGGGTATCGAGCAGTACTTC. It codes for CASRKTGGIEQYF.